The 31 T cell receptor beta chains given below trace back to one sample, sequenced in a study of neurological immune-mediated disorders. TCRdb re-analysed the 5' RACE reads in MiXCR, keeping a single row per CDR3 protein. Among some 89,000 distinct CDR3 sequences listed, about 4% were seen once. The time point denotes: longitudinal time-point 3. Sequenced material: PBMCs. These receptors were collected from a woman aged 55-70 years with multiple sclerosis.

This clonotype was recorded many times. CDR3 amino acids: CASSLPGQGWNTQYF. CDR3 in DNA: TGTGCCAGCAGTTTACCGGGACAGGGATGGAATACGCAGTATTTT. V and J are TRBV6-5 and TRBJ2-3, with TRBD1 identical over 9 bases. Trimming at V came to 4 bases and at J to 7 bases, leaving 9 bases not matched to a gene. This CDR3 spans 15 amino acids. CDR1 and CDR2 (germline): MNHEY, SVGAGI.

This clonotype occurred many times. The rearrangement joins TRBV12-3 or TRBV12-4 to TRBJ2-3; 7 bases agree with TRBD2. The ends lost 6 bases at V and 0 bases at J; junction bases unmatched: 6. The CDR3 has 15 residues. In nucleotides, the CDR3 is TGTGCCAGCAGCCTAGCGGTTCCTAGCACAGATACGCAGTATTTT. This codes for CASSLAVPSTDTQYF.

This clonotype was detected ten times or more. The chain recombines TRBV6-5 with TRBJ2-7; the D gene is possibly TRBD1 (6 bases). The germline V and J ends were trimmed by 0 bases and 5 bases, with 14 bases remaining between them. CDR3 length: 15 amino acids. Germline V lookup: CDR1 MNHEY, CDR2 SVGAGI. The CDR3 DNA reads as TGTGCCAGCAGTTACTCGATCCAGGGGTACAACGAGCAGTACTTC. Its translation is CASSYSIQGYNEQYF.

The chain carries TRBV7-9 and TRBJ2-1; no reliable D call. The V gene lost 2 bases and the J gene lost 8 bases, with 7 bases spanning the gap. Germline CDR1 is SEHNR and CDR2 is FQNEAQ (reference sequence). The CDR3 loop spans 12 amino acids. CDR3 bases: TGTGCCAGCAGCTTATCATCGTATGAGCAGTTCTTC. It specifies CASSLSSYEQFF.

This clonotype was seen ten or more times. V usage is TRBV5-5 and J usage is TRBJ1-6; perhaps TRBD1 as D (6 bases). V lost 1 base to trimming and J lost 7 bases, with 12 bases between them. The CDR3 loop spans 15 amino acids. The V gene's germline CDR1 is SGHKS and CDR2 YYEKEE (reference sequence). The CDR3 reads CASSLQGRGNSPLHF. CDR3 in DNA: TGTGCCAGCAGCTTGCAGGGGCGCGGGAATTCACCCCTCCACTTT.

In this sample, this clonotype turned up many times. The gene calls are TRBV10-3 and TRBJ1-6, with D possibly being TRBD1 (5 bases). Germline loops: CDR1 ENHRY, CDR2 SYGVKD. Trimming stripped 4 bases from V and 6 bases from J, with 7 bases between. This CDR3 has 13 amino acids. The CDR3 reads CAISGGPNSPLHF. Written as DNA, the CDR3 is TGTGCCATCAGTGGGGGCCCTAATTCACCCCTCCACTTT.

Many counts were recorded for this clonotype. V is TRBV9 and J is TRBJ2-5, with D perhaps TRBD2 (6 bases). V gave up 2 bases and J gave up 4 bases, with 12 bases separating them. CDR1 and CDR2 (germline): SGDLS, YYNGEE. The CDR3 has 14 amino acids. CDR3 sequence (DNA): TGTGCCAGCAGCGTGGGACTTCCACGAGAGACCCAGTACTTC. This gives the protein CASSVGLPRETQYF.

This clonotype has a count of ten or more. This sequence joins TRBV4-2 and TRBJ2-5, with a possible D match to TRBD2 (5 bases). CDR1 is LGHNA, CDR2 YNFKEQ, per germline. This CDR3 has 16 amino acids. Trimming stripped 1 base from V and 1 base from J, with 13 bases between. CDR3 DNA: TGTGCCAGCAGCCAAGGATTAACTAGGATCCAAGAGACCCAGTACTTC. Its protein is CASSQGLTRIQETQYF.

This clonotype has at least ten counts. V and J are TRBV29-1 and TRBJ1-2; 8 bases are shared with TRBD1. V lost 0 bases, J lost 8 bases, and 11 bases stayed unmatched. The CDR3 covers 15 residues. Per the germline V gene, CDR1 is SQVTM and CDR2 is ANQGSEA. CDR3 residues: CSVEDRRGRGQGYTF. In DNA, the CDR3 is TGCAGCGTTGAAGATCGACGGGGCAGGGGGCAGGGCTACACCTTC. Combining the CDR3 with reference TRBV29-1 and TRBJ1-2 gives the whole variable domain SAVISQKPSRDICQRGTSLTIQCQVDSQVTMMFWYRQQPGQSLTLIATANQGSEATYESGFVIDKFPISRPNLTFSTLTVSNMSPEDSSIYLCSVEDRRGRGQGYTFGSGTRLTVV.

This clonotype was seen many times. J is TRBJ1-5 and V is TRBV7-8; D not resolved. The V and J ends lost 2 bases and 3 bases respectively, with 8 bases between them. The germline V gene encodes CDR1 SGHVS and CDR2 FQNEAQ. CDR3 length: 14 amino acids. The DNA for the CDR3 is TGTGCCAGCAGCTTAAGAGGGTCCAATCAGCCCCAGCATTTT. This gives the protein CASSLRGSNQPQHF.

This clonotype was seen many times. The chain employs TRBV20-1 and TRBJ2-5, with TRBD2 matching over 9 bases. From germline, CDR1 is DFQATT and CDR2 SNEGSKA (reference sequence). V lost 0 bases to trimming and J lost 4 bases; unmatched junction nucleotides: 12. The CDR3 length is 17 residues. Here the CDR3 DNA reads TGCAGTGCTAGAGAGAGGGGGACTAGCCGAGGCCCAGAGACCCAGTACTTC. Translated: CSARERGTSRGPETQYF.

There are many counts of this clonotype. The chain is built from TRBV7-8 and TRBJ2-5, with D possibly matching TRBD1 (6 bases). Trimming cost V 5 bases and J 0 bases, with 16 bases left between them. Germline CDR1 SGHVS, CDR2 FQNEAQ. The CDR3 consists of 16 residues. This CDR3 reads CASSRRGVGYQETQYF. In DNA form, the CDR3 reads TGTGCCAGCAGCCGCAGGGGCGTGGGGTACCAAGAGACCCAGTACTTC.

This clonotype has at least ten counts. This chain uses TRBV9 with TRBJ2-3; perhaps TRBD2 as D (6 bases). Trimming took off 0 bases at V and 3 bases at J, with 8 bases between the two ends. The CDR3 spans 14 residues. CDR1 SGDLS and CDR2 YYNGEE come from the germline V gene. The chain's CDR3 is CASSVADYTDTQYF. The CDR3 nucleotides are TGTGCCAGCAGCGTAGCGGACTATACAGATACGCAGTATTTT.

This clonotype was detected many times. The J gene is TRBJ1-6, the V gene TRBV20-1; the D gene is possibly TRBD1 (5 bases). The V end lost 0 bases, the J end lost 9 bases, and 21 bases lay between the germline ends. This CDR3 region has 17 residues. The germline gives CDR1 DFQATT, CDR2 SNEGSKA (reference sequence). CDR3 DNA: TGCAGTGCTAGAGATATCCGCGGGGGGTTATACAGTTCACCCCTCCACTTT. Amino acids: CSARDIRGGLYSSPLHF.

Ten or more counts support this clonotype. V is TRBV5-1 and J is TRBJ1-1, with TRBD1 as a possible D gene (5 bases). There are 15 residues in the CDR3. The germline V gene has CDR1 SGHRS and CDR2 YFSETQ. Trimming left V 0 bases short and J 3 bases short, with 12 bases between. The CDR3 bases are TGCGCCAGCAGCTTGGAGGGCAGGGTTGACACTGAAGCTTTCTTT. Protein product: CASSLEGRVDTEAFF.

This clonotype was seen repeatedly, ten times or more. The chain joins TRBV5-1 to TRBJ2-5; TRBD1 matches at 8 bases. The V segment lost 3 bases and the J segment 4 bases; nucleotides outside the gene matches: 11. CDR1 and CDR2 (germline): SGHRS, YFSETQ. This CDR3 comprises 16 residues. The CDR3 sequence: CASSSSPGQVLETQYF. CDR3 coding DNA: TGCGCCAGCAGCTCCTCACCGGGACAGGTATTAGAGACCCAGTACTTC.

This clonotype was seen repeatedly, ten times or more. The rearrangement links TRBV28 to TRBJ1-1, with D unresolved. The germline gives CDR1 MDHEN, CDR2 SYDVKM. The CDR3 has 13 amino acids. V was pared by 5 bases and J by 11 bases, with 18 bases between. Here the CDR3 DNA reads TGTGCCAGCAGTCCTCGACCTAGCCTTGGGGCTTTCTTT. It encodes CASSPRPSLGAFF.

This clonotype was counted at least ten times. V gene TRBV6-5 combines with J gene TRBJ1-3; the match to TRBD1 covers 9 bases. V lost 6 bases and J lost 5; bases outside the gene matches: 14. The CDR3 sequence is 17 residues long. Germline loops: CDR1 MNHEY, CDR2 SVGAGI. CDR3 sequence reads: CASRSSGTGKLRNTIYF. The CDR3 bases are TGTGCCAGCAGGAGTTCCGGGACAGGGAAATTGAGAAACACCATATATTTT.

At least ten counts were recorded for this clonotype. This CDR3 is CASSGRLAYEQYF. Written as DNA, the CDR3 is TGCGCCAGCAGCGGCCGACTGGCCTACGAGCAGTACTTC. This chain joins TRBV5-1 and TRBJ2-7; D is unclear. Deletions cut 4 bases from V and 2 bases from J, with 10 bases between. Per the germline V gene, CDR1 is SGHRS and CDR2 is YFSETQ. The CDR3 is made up of 13 amino acids.

The table lists this clonotype with many counts. The V and J genes are TRBV7-2 and TRBJ1-1; D is undetermined. Germline V gene sequence: CDR1 SGHTA, CDR2 FQGNSA. Trimming cost V 5 bases and J 8 bases, with 9 bases left between them. The CDR3 sequence is 11 residues long. CDR3 sequence (DNA): TGTGCCAGCAGCCAGCATACAGAAGCTTTCTTT. Translation: CASSQHTEAFF. The full variable domain, its missing parts supplied by reference TRBV7-2 and TRBJ1-1, is GAGVSQSPSNKVTEKGKDVELRCDPISGHTALYWYRQSLGQGLEFLIYFQGNSAPDKSGLPSDRFSAERTGGSVSTLTIQRTQQEDSAVYLCASSQHTEAFFGQGTRLTVV.

This clonotype was seen many times. J is TRBJ1-6 and V is TRBV20-1; maybe TRBD1 (5 bases). Germline-derived CDR1 and CDR2 are DFQATT and SNEGSKA (reference sequence). Trimming took off 1 base at V and 9 bases at J, with 13 bases between the two ends. The CDR3 is 14 residues long. The CDR3 nucleotides read TGCAGTGCTAGAGTGCAGGGAGGTTCTTCACCCCTCCACTTT. Its protein is CSARVQGGSSPLHF.

This clonotype has a handful of counts. V is TRBV5-1 and J is TRBJ2-4, with 7 bases lining up with TRBD2. Germline CDR1 SGHRS, CDR2 YFSETQ. CDR3 length: 17 amino acids. V dropped 0 bases and J dropped 1; count of bases not matched to a gene: 7. In DNA, the CDR3 is TGCGCCAGCAGCTTGGCCTTGAGGGAGGGGGCCAAAAACATTCAGTACTTC. As protein: CASSLALREGAKNIQYF.

This clonotype was recorded at least ten times. This chain uses TRBV7-9 with TRBJ1-6, with D uncertain. With 5 bases removed from V and 7 bases from J, the gap between germline ends came to 9 bases. The CDR3 length is 13 residues. The germline CDR1 and CDR2 sequences are SEHNR and FQNEAQ (reference sequence). The CDR3 loop is CASSPYPNSPLHF. In DNA, the CDR3 is TGTGCCAGCAGCCCCTACCCGAATTCACCCCTCCACTTT.

This clonotype was seen at least ten times. This sequence joins TRBV6-6 and TRBJ1-4; D is uncertain. Deletions cut 0 bases from V and 0 bases from J, with 11 bases between. From germline, CDR1 is MNHNY and CDR2 SVGAGI (reference sequence). The CDR3 runs to 17 residues. The CDR3 loop is CASSYSLLDATNEKLFF. As DNA, the CDR3 is TGTGCCAGCAGTTACTCACTCCTAGATGCAACTAATGAAAAACTGTTTTTT.

This clonotype was found many times. The V call is TRBV20-1, the J call TRBJ2-7; 8 bases are shared with TRBD2. This CDR3 has 12 amino acids. V was clipped by 6 bases and J by 2 bases; unmatched bases: 3. Per the germline V gene, CDR1 is DFQATT and CDR2 is SNEGSKA (reference sequence). The CDR3 region has the DNA TGCAGTGCAAAGACTAGCGCCTACGAGCAGTACTTC. It yields the protein CSAKTSAYEQYF.

This clonotype was recorded many times. The chain links TRBV20-1 to TRBJ1-4, with a possible D match to TRBD1 (5 bases). Trimming shortened V by 6 bases and J by 5 bases, and 7 bases separated the two germline ends. Germline loops: CDR1 DFQATT, CDR2 SNEGSKA (reference sequence). This CDR3 contains 11 residues. The CDR3 DNA is TGCAGTGCGGGACGAAATGAAAAACTGTTTTTT. It codes for CSAGRNEKLFF.

The table lists this clonotype with many counts. V is TRBV6-4 and J is TRBJ2-1, with 8 bases that match TRBD1. Germline V CDR1 and CDR2: MRHNA, SNTAGT. This CDR3 is 15 amino acids long. The ends lost 5 bases at V and 8 bases at J; junction bases unmatched: 11. CDR3 DNA sequence: TGTGCCAGCAGTCAGGAGCAGGGGGCCTTGCATGAGCAGTTCTTC. It specifies CASSQEQGALHEQFF.

This clonotype occurred many times. V and J are TRBV12-5 and TRBJ2-2, with no clear D. The CDR3 length is 14 residues. Per germline, CDR1 LGHNT and CDR2 FRNRAP. Trimming removed 2 bases from V and 6 bases from J, with 10 bases in between. The CDR3 DNA sequence: TGTGCTAGTGGTTTGTCGATGGACGCCGGGGAGCTGTTTTTT. Translating gives CASGLSMDAGELFF.

This clonotype was seen more than once but under ten times. This rearrangement joins TRBV25-1 to TRBJ2-3, with 9 nucleotides matching TRBD1. J lost 3 bases, V lost 5 bases, and 3 bases had no gene match. This CDR3 comprises 14 residues. Looked up from germline, CDR1 is MGHDK and CDR2 is SYGVNS. Here the CDR3 DNA reads TGTGCCAGCAGTAGGACAGGGGAGACAGATACGCAGTATTTT. Translating it yields CASSRTGETDTQYF.

This clonotype was observed at least ten times. This chain connects TRBV6-6 to TRBJ2-1; 8 bases fit TRBD2. The CDR3 has 16 amino acids. Germline values: CDR1 MNHNY, CDR2 SVGAGI (reference sequence). Trimming removed 2 bases from V and 4 bases from J; junction bases left unmatched: 7. The CDR3 loop is CASSYGNSGAYNEQFF. The CDR3 DNA follows: TGTGCCAGCAGTTACGGGAATAGCGGGGCGTACAATGAGCAGTTCTTC.

This clonotype was counted ten times or more. The chain has TRBV6-5 and TRBJ1-1; D is possibly TRBD1 (5 bases). The CDR3 sequence is 14 residues long. V lost 0 bases and J 3 bases, leaving 8 bases between the germline ends. Germline values: CDR1 MNHEY, CDR2 SVGAGI. The CDR3 loop is CASSYSLQDTEAFF. Here the CDR3 DNA reads TGTGCCAGCAGTTACTCATTACAGGACACTGAAGCTTTCTTT.